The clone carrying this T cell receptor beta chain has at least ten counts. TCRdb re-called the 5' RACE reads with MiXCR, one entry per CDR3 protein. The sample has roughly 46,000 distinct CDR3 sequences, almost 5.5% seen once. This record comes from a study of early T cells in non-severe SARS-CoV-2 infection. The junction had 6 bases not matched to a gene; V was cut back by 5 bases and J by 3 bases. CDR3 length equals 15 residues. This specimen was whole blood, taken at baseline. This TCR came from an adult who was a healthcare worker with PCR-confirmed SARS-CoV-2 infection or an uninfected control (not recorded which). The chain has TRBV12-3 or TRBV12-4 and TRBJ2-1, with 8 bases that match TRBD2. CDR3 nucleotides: TGTGCCAGCAGTGCAGCGGGAGTGGGCTACAATGAGCAGTTCTTC. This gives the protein CASSAAGVGYNEQFF.